This TCR beta chain was sequenced for a study of identical twins. Broader study findings: Twins' excess sharing was less marked for out-of-frame beta sequences. The presence of invariant MAIT and iNKT cells could partly confound analyses of zero-insertion sequences.

CDR3 size: 12 residues. CDR1 is DFQATT, CDR2 SNEGSKA, per germline (reference sequence). V lost 3 bases and J lost 8, with 8 bases in between. Details on this clonotype: The target antigen is unknown.

Template switching added a universal primer site; cDNA carried unique molecular identifiers. TCRdb redid the calling of the 5' RACE reads with MiXCR, one entry per CDR3 protein. The table shows hundreds of thousands of distinct CDR3 sequences, with around 9.6% occurring only once. The clonotype was recovered from a woman between 18 and 29 years old in good health. V and J are TRBV20-1 and TRBJ1-6; a weak D match, TRBD1 (5 bases). The sequenced material came from memory (CD45RO+) T cells sorted from blood. The CDR3 sequence is CSARLQDSPLHF. The DNA of the CDR3 is TGCAGTGCTAGGCTACAGGATTCACCCCTCCACTTT.